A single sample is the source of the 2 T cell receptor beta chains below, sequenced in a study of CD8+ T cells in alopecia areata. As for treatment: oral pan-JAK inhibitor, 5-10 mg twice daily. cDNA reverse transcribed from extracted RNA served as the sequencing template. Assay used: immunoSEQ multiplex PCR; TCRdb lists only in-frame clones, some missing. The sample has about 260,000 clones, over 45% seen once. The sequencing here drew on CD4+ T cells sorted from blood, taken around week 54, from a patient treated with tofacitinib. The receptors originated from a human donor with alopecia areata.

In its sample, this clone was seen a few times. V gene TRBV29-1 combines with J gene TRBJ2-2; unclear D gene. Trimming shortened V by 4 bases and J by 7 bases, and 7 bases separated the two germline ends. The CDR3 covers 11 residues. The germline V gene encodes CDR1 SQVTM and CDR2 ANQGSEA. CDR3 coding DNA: TGCAGCGTTGGGTACATCGGGGAGCTGTTTTTT. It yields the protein CSVGYIGELFF.

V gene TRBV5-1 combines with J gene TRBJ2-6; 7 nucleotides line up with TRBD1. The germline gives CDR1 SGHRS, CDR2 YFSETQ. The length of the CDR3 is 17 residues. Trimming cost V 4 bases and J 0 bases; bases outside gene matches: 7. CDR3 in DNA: TGCGCCAGCAGCCCGACAGGGCCGAGCTCTGGGGCCAACGTCCTGACTTTC. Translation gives CASSPTGPSSGANVLTF. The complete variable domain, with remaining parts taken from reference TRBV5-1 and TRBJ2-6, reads KAGVTQTPRYLIKTRGQQVTLSCSPISGHRSVSWYQQTPGQGLQFLFEYFSETQRNKGNFPGRFSGRQFSNSRSEMNVSTLELGDSALYLCASSPTGPSSGANVLTFGAGSRLTVL.